Listed below are T cell receptor beta chains from one sample, sequenced in a study of long-term antiretroviral therapy in people with HIV. Sequencing was performed with immunoSEQ multiplex PCR; in TCRdb, only in-frame clones are kept and a portion is missing. Found here are roughly 31,000 clones, about 85% of them singletons; the top ten hold under 7.5%. Sequences were derived from unsorted PBMCs, sampled roughly 5 years before starting antiretroviral therapy. The receptors were sampled from a man aged 45-65 years with HIV. Both conserved end residues are part of each CDR3. Fields, in order: CDR3 DNA, CDR3 protein, V gene, J gene, D gene. The D gene is left open where the match is weak.

cdr3_nt: TGTGCCAGCAGCTCATACAGGGGTGACTCTGGAAACACCATATATTTT; cdr3_aa: CASSSYRGDSGNTIYF; v_call: TRBV11-2; j_call: TRBJ1-3; d_call: TRBD1
cdr3_nt: TGTGCCAGCAGTTACCCAGGATGGACAGGGGACACTGAAGCTTTCTTT; cdr3_aa: CASSYPGWTGDTEAFF; v_call: TRBV6-5; j_call: TRBJ1-1; d_call: TRBD1
cdr3_nt: TGTGCCAGCAGTGTGGTCCTAGCGGGAGCCGATGAGCAGTTCTTC; cdr3_aa: CASSVVLAGADEQFF; v_call: TRBV25-1; j_call: TRBJ2-1; d_call: TRBD2
cdr3_nt: TGTGCCACCCTCCGTCACGGGGGGGACAATGAGCAGTTCTTC; cdr3_aa: CATLRHGGDNEQFF; v_call: TRBV19; j_call: TRBJ2-1; d_call: TRBD2
cdr3_nt: TGTGCCAGCAGCTTCGGCACAGATACGCAGTATTTT; cdr3_aa: CASSFGTDTQYF; v_call: TRBV5-6; j_call: TRBJ2-3; d_call: -
cdr3_nt: TGTGCCAGTAGTCCCCGATCGGGGGTCCGCACAGATACGCAGTATTTT; cdr3_aa: CASSPRSGVRTDTQYF; v_call: TRBV19; j_call: TRBJ2-3; d_call: -
cdr3_nt: TGTGCCAGCAGCCAAGTCCGACCGGGACAGGGGGCAGGGCAGTACTTC; cdr3_aa: CASSQVRPGQGAGQYF; v_call: TRBV14; j_call: TRBJ2-7; d_call: TRBD1
cdr3_nt: TGTGCCAGCAGTGAAAGGGACAGGATCTATGGCTACACCTTC; cdr3_aa: CASSERDRIYGYTF; v_call: TRBV6-1; j_call: TRBJ1-2; d_call: TRBD1
cdr3_nt: TGTGCCAGCAGTTTTTTAGTTGGGAGGAGTGAGCAGTTCTTC; cdr3_aa: CASSFLVGRSEQFF; v_call: TRBV2; j_call: TRBJ2-1; d_call: -
cdr3_nt: TGTGCCAGCAGCTTAGAAGGTCTTGGCTACACCTTC; cdr3_aa: CASSLEGLGYTF; v_call: TRBV7-8; j_call: TRBJ1-2; d_call: -
cdr3_nt: TGCGCCAGCAGCCGTAAAACCACCGGGACTAGCGGAACAACCGTCTACGAGCAGTACTTC; cdr3_aa: CASSRKTTGTSGTTVYEQYF; v_call: TRBV5-1; j_call: TRBJ2-7; d_call: TRBD2
cdr3_nt: TGTGCCACCAAAAACAGGAGAGCAGCCCACTGCGAGCAGTACTTC; cdr3_aa: CATKNRRAAHCEQYF; v_call: TRBV14; j_call: TRBJ2-7; d_call: -
cdr3_nt: TGTGCCAGCAGCCAAGGGGGGAGCGGGAGGGCTGAGCAGTTCTTC; cdr3_aa: CASSQGGSGRAEQFF; v_call: TRBV14; j_call: TRBJ2-1; d_call: TRBD2
cdr3_nt: TGTGCCAGCAGCTCGGGTACCTCGAACCCCACAGATACGCAGTATTTT; cdr3_aa: CASSSGTSNPTDTQYF; v_call: TRBV5-4; j_call: TRBJ2-3; d_call: -
cdr3_nt: TGTGCCAGCTCACCGGTGACAGGGGGGTCCTCTGGGGCCAACGTCCTGACTTTC; cdr3_aa: CASSPVTGGSSGANVLTF; v_call: TRBV18; j_call: TRBJ2-6; d_call: TRBD1
cdr3_nt: TGTGCCAGCAGCTTGGGCCTAAGCTCCTACAATGAGCAGTTCTTC; cdr3_aa: CASSLGLSSYNEQFF; v_call: TRBV5-6; j_call: TRBJ2-1; d_call: -
cdr3_nt: TGCAGCGTTGGTCTCGGACAGGGGGGCGAGCAGTACTTC; cdr3_aa: CSVGLGQGGEQYF; v_call: TRBV29-1; j_call: TRBJ2-7; d_call: TRBD1
cdr3_nt: TGTGCCAGCAGGGGCAGGGGAGACTATGGCTACACCTTC; cdr3_aa: CASRGRGDYGYTF; v_call: TRBV7-7; j_call: TRBJ1-2; d_call: -
cdr3_nt: TGTGCCAGCAGTCCACCCGGGACAGCAACCTACGAGCAGTACTTC; cdr3_aa: CASSPPGTATYEQYF; v_call: TRBV28; j_call: TRBJ2-7; d_call: TRBD1
cdr3_nt: TGTGCCAGCAGTCTAGCGGGGGGGCCTACAGATACGCAGTATTTT; cdr3_aa: CASSLAGGPTDTQYF; v_call: TRBV7-2; j_call: TRBJ2-3; d_call: TRBD2
cdr3_nt: TGCGCCAGCAGCTTGGTTGCTAGCGGGAGGGCCTTCGATGAGCAGTTCTTC; cdr3_aa: CASSLVASGRAFDEQFF; v_call: TRBV5-1; j_call: TRBJ2-1; d_call: TRBD2
cdr3_nt: TGTGCCACCCATCAGGGCGGAAACACTGAAGCTTTCTTT; cdr3_aa: CATHQGGNTEAFF; v_call: TRBV25-1; j_call: TRBJ1-1; d_call: -
cdr3_nt: TGTGCCAGCAGTCACAGGGACCACGAGCAGTACTTC; cdr3_aa: CASSHRDHEQYF; v_call: TRBV21-1; j_call: TRBJ2-7; d_call: -